One and the same sample provided the 6 T cell receptor beta chains below, sequenced in a study of low-dose radiotherapy and immunotherapy resistance in tumors. Gene-specific TRAV and TRBV primers were used for first-strand cDNA, covering alpha and beta chains. TCRs underwent about 20 PCR cycles of amplification with a constant-region primer and V-primer adapter. TCRdb re-called the reads with MiXCR, one entry per CDR3 protein. In the table there are tens of thousands of distinct CDR3 sequences, about a third of which are singletons. Regarding time point: before trial treatment. This sample comprised PBMCs, obtained before treatment. The receptors come from a male donor with gallbladder cancer.

This clonotype was seen at least ten times. V gene TRBV28 combines with J gene TRBJ2-3, with D possibly being TRBD1 or TRBD2 (5 bases each). Trimming shortened V by 8 bases and J by 1 base, and 22 bases separated the two germline ends. Germline values: CDR1 MDHEN, CDR2 SYDVKM. The CDR3 length is 17 residues. The CDR3 region has the DNA TGTGCCAGCGGGGCGGGTGTAGGGGCCCTGGGCACAGATACGCAGTATTTT. Amino acids: CASGAGVGALGTDTQYF.

This chain links TRBV18 with TRBJ1-1; possibly TRBD1 for D (5 bases). CDR1 is KGHSH and CDR2 is LQKENI in the germline V gene. This CDR3 spans 14 amino acids. The V end was cut by 1 base, the J end by 4 bases, with 10 bases between. CDR3 nucleotide sequence: TGTGCCAGCTCACCACGAGGGGATTTCACTGAAGCTTTCTTT. Amino acids: CASSPRGDFTEAFF.

This clonotype was detected ten times or more. The chain has TRBV4-1 and TRBJ1-2; D is uncertain. Trimming left V 0 bases short and J 4 bases short, with 12 bases between. The CDR3 runs 15 residues. Germline V CDR1 and CDR2: MGHRA, YSYEKL. For the CDR3, the DNA is TGCGCCAGCAGCCAAGAGGTGGGGTTCGTCTATGGCTACACCTTC. This codes for CASSQEVGFVYGYTF.

This CDR3 is CASSPPVAETQYF. CDR3 sequence (DNA): TGTGCCAGCTCACCACCGGTCGCAGAGACCCAGTACTTC. The V gene is TRBV18, the J gene TRBJ2-5; D is unresolved. Germline CDR1 is KGHSH and CDR2 is LQKENI. V lost 0 bases, J lost 4 bases, and 6 bases lay in between. The CDR3 loop spans 13 amino acids.

The chain combines TRBV12-3 or TRBV12-4 with TRBJ2-3; D not certain. The V end was cut by 4 bases, the J end by 1 base, with 3 bases between. The CDR3 loop spans 12 amino acids. The CDR3 is CASSSGTDTQYF. Here the CDR3 DNA reads TGTGCCAGCAGTTCGGGCACAGATACGCAGTATTTT.

The rearrangement uses TRBV29-1 and TRBJ2-7; TRBD1 aligns across 9 bases. The ends lost 3 bases at V and 4 bases at J; junction bases unmatched: 4. The CDR3 is 13 amino acids. CDR1 is SQVTM, CDR2 ANQGSEA, per germline. CDR3 nucleotides: TGCAGCGTTGAGACAGGGGGGACGTACGAGCAGTACTTC. Translated, it gives CSVETGGTYEQYF.